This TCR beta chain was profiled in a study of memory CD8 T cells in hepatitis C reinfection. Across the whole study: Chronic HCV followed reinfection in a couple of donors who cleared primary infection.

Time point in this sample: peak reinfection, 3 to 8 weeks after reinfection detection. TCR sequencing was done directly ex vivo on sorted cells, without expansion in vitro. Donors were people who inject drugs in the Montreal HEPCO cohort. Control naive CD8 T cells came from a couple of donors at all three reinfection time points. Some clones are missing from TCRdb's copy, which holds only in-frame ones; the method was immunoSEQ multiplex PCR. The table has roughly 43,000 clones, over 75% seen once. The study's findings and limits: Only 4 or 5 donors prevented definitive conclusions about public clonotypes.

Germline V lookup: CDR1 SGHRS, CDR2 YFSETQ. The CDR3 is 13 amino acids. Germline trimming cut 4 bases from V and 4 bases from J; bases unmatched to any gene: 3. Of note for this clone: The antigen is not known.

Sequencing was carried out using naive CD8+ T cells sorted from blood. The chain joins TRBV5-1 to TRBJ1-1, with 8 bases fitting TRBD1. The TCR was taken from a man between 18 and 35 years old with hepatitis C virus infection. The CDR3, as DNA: TGCGCCAGCAGCGGGACAGGCTTCACTGAAGCTTTCTTT. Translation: CASSGTGFTEAFF. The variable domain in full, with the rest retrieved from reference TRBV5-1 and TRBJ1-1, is KAGVTQTPRYLIKTRGQQVTLSCSPISGHRSVSWYQQTPGQGLQFLFEYFSETQRNKGNFPGRFSGRQFSNSRSEMNVSTLELGDSALYLCASSGTGFTEAFFGQGTRLTVV.